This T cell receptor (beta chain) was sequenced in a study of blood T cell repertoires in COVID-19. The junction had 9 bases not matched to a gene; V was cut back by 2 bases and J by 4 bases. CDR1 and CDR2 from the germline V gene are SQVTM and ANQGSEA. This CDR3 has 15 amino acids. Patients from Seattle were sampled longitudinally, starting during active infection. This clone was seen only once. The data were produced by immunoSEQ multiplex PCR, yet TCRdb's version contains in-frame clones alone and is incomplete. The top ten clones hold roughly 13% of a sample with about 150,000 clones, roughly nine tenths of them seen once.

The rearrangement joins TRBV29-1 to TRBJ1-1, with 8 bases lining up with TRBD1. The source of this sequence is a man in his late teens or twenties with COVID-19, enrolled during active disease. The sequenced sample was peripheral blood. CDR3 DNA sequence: TGCAGCGTTGAACCCCTGACAGGGGCGGGCACTGAAGCTTTCTTT. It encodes CSVEPLTGAGTEAFF.